The rows below give T cell receptor beta chains drawn from one sample of a study of blood T cell repertoires in COVID-19. Some clones are missing from TCRdb's copy, which holds only in-frame ones; the method was immunoSEQ multiplex PCR. The sample yields tens of thousands of clones, 91% seen once. Sequences were obtained from peripheral blood. All receptors derive from a woman between 50 and 59 years old in a cohort sampled during active COVID-19. CDR3s leave out the opening cysteine and the closing phenylalanine or tryptophan.

J	V	CDR3
TRBJ2-3	TRBV28	ASSPGTGVTDTQY
TRBJ1-3	TRBV30	ASANRGGNTIY
TRBJ2-4	TRBV18	ASSPRTGTTGNIQY
TRBJ2-1	TRBV15	ATSRGPGNYNEQF
TRBJ1-5	TRBV6-2/TRBV6-3	ASSYPDQPQH
TRBJ1-2	TRBV9	ASSPTGTPYGYT
TRBJ2-7	TRBV10-3	AITGRGLEEQY
TRBJ1-2	TRBV7-9	ASSFGRNYGYT
TRBJ1-3	TRBV12-5	ASGPHSLRGPSGNTIY
TRBJ2-5	TRBV21-1	ASSNTQATPRGGRGTQY
TRBJ1-6	TRBV6-1	ASSGGQGAYNSPLH
TRBJ2-2	TRBV7-3	ASSLLGVPNTGELF
TRBJ2-7	TRBV7-9	ASSLAPGVYEQY
TRBJ1-1	TRBV6-5	ASSSPGSSNTEAF